The present T cell receptor beta chain was sequenced within a study of blood T cell repertoires in COVID-19. At the level of the study: The analysed material was cDNA or gDNA that came from T cells, B-cell-depleted T cells, or PBMCs.

The repertoire was sequenced with immunoSEQ multiplex PCR; TCRdb's copy has only in-frame clones and lacks some. The data show some 22,000 clones, over 75% seen once. The TCR sequence derives from a woman older than 75 with acute or convalescent COVID-19. The sample taken for sequencing was peripheral blood.

The CDR3 region is CASSLGLAGGLADTQYF. The DNA for the CDR3 is TGCGCCAGCAGCTTGGGACTAGCGGGGGGGCTAGCAGATACGCAGTATTTT. The chain combines TRBV5-1 with TRBJ2-3; TRBD2 agrees at 14 bases. The CDR3 consists of 17 residues. Germline assignment: CDR1 SGHRS and CDR2 YFSETQ. V shed 0 bases, J shed 4 bases, and the junction held 4 bases outside the gene matches.